This record looks at one T cell receptor (beta chain) sequence and its context. Its antigen is unidentified. About 10^5 TCR templates were measured in each sample. Here immunoSEQ multiplex PCR was the method, and the copy in TCRdb shows in-frame clones only, minus some. The profile shows about 100,000 clones, 85% to 95% of them singletons. The data are from a study of siplizumab effects on memory and regulatory T cells. Findings and limits, study-wide: An assignable phenotype, naive or memory, was missing from roughly 78-96% of proliferating CD4+ or CD8+ clones. Naive T cells, seemingly more diverse than memory cells, seemed major alloresponse contributors. Siplizumab produced a significant drop in alloreactive sequences attributable to unstimulated CD4+ memory cells.

With V trimmed by 1 base and J by 5 bases, 10 bases remained unmatched. Germline-derived CDR1 and CDR2 are LNHNV and YYDKDF (reference sequence). The CDR3 covers 17 residues. The V and J genes are TRBV15 and TRBJ2-1, with TRBD2 matching 8 bases. The specimen sequenced was non-Treg CD4+ T cells sorted from blood. This clonotype was obtained from a human donor in good health. In DNA, the CDR3 is TGTGCCACCAGCAGAGGAAAGGGGCGGGAGGATGACAATGAGCAGTTCTTC. Protein: CATSRGKGREDDNEQFF.